This is a list of T cell receptor beta chains from one sample in a study of a mutant IDH1 vaccine in newly diagnosed glioma. Antigens for these TCRs are unknown. TCRdb keeps only in-frame clones here, not all; method: immunoSEQ multiplex PCR. The sample comprises tens of thousands of clones, about four fifths of which are singletons, and around 6.2% rests with the top ten. Sequencing used PBMCs, obtained from a glioma patient whose treatment included an IDH1 peptide vaccine. The receptors derive from a man between 40 and 49 years old with glioma. CDR3s include the opening cysteine and the closing phenylalanine or tryptophan. The D gene is left open where the match is weak. Not all rows give a size; the values are once, few, many and, for expanded clones, a class.

D gene: -; clone size: -; V gene: TRBV29-1; J gene: TRBJ1-3; CDR3 protein: CSVLDMGNTIYF; CDR3 DNA: TGCAGCGTCCTAGACATGGGAAACACCATATATTTT
D gene: TRBD1; clone size: -; V gene: TRBV10-3; J gene: TRBJ1-1; CDR3 protein: CAISEGTGGFTEAFF; CDR3 DNA: TGTGCCATCAGTGAAGGGACAGGGGGATTTACTGAAGCTTTCTTT
D gene: -; clone size: few; V gene: TRBV2; J gene: TRBJ1-6; CDR3 protein: CASVAGSNSPLHF; CDR3 DNA: TGTGCCAGTGTGGCAGGTTCTAATTCACCCCTCCACTTT
D gene: TRBD1; clone size: -; V gene: TRBV5-1; J gene: TRBJ2-2; CDR3 protein: CASSPGTGSGELFF; CDR3 DNA: TGCGCCAGCAGCCCGGGGACAGGGTCCGGGGAGCTGTTTTTT
D gene: -; clone size: -; V gene: TRBV5-1; J gene: TRBJ1-4; CDR3 protein: CASARTAHEKLFF; CDR3 DNA: TGCGCCAGCGCCAGGACAGCTCATGAAAAACTGTTTTTT
D gene: -; clone size: -; V gene: TRBV5-5; J gene: TRBJ1-5; CDR3 protein: CASSLGGMVGRQPQHF; CDR3 DNA: TGTGCCAGCAGCTTGGGGGGAATGGTAGGGCGGCAGCCCCAGCATTTT
D gene: TRBD1; clone size: -; V gene: TRBV2; J gene: TRBJ1-4; CDR3 protein: CASSLQGEGGKLFF; CDR3 DNA: TGTGCCAGCAGTCTACAGGGGGAAGGTGGAAAACTGTTTTTT
D gene: -; clone size: -; V gene: TRBV7-9; J gene: TRBJ1-5; CDR3 protein: CASSSQGNHQPQHF; CDR3 DNA: TGTGCCAGCAGCTCACAGGGCAACCATCAGCCCCAGCATTTT
D gene: -; clone size: few; V gene: TRBV5-4; J gene: TRBJ1-1; CDR3 protein: CASSFHTEAFF; CDR3 DNA: TGTGCCAGCAGCTTCCACACTGAAGCTTTCTTT
D gene: -; clone size: once; V gene: TRBV7-6; J gene: TRBJ2-3; CDR3 protein: CASSSSGSADTQYF; CDR3 DNA: TGTGCCAGCAGCTCCTCAGGGAGCGCAGATACGCAGTATTTT
D gene: TRBD1; clone size: -; V gene: TRBV2; J gene: TRBJ1-4; CDR3 protein: CASRGDSPNEKLFF; CDR3 DNA: TGTGCCAGCAGAGGGGACAGCCCTAATGAAAAACTGTTTTTT
D gene: -; clone size: few; V gene: TRBV29-1; J gene: TRBJ1-5; CDR3 protein: CSVGQGSNQPQHF; CDR3 DNA: TGCAGCGTTGGGCAGGGGAGCAATCAGCCCCAGCATTTT
D gene: TRBD2; clone size: -; V gene: TRBV7-9; J gene: TRBJ2-7; CDR3 protein: CASGEGSYYEQYF; CDR3 DNA: TGTGCCAGCGGGGAGGGGTCCTACTACGAGCAGTACTTC
D gene: TRBD2; clone size: -; V gene: TRBV4-2; J gene: TRBJ2-2; CDR3 protein: CASSPPPGTSGGRDGELFF; CDR3 DNA: TGTGCCAGCAGCCCGCCGCCGGGGACTAGCGGGGGAAGGGACGGGGAGCTGTTTTTT
D gene: TRBD2; clone size: -; V gene: TRBV7-8; J gene: TRBJ2-1; CDR3 protein: CASSPGTSGGLSYNEQFF; CDR3 DNA: TGTGCCAGCAGCCCCGGGACTAGCGGGGGGCTCTCCTACAATGAGCAGTTCTTC
D gene: -; clone size: few; V gene: TRBV29-1; J gene: TRBJ1-1; CDR3 protein: CSVDTGFTEAFF; CDR3 DNA: TGCAGCGTGGACACAGGGTTCACTGAAGCTTTCTTT